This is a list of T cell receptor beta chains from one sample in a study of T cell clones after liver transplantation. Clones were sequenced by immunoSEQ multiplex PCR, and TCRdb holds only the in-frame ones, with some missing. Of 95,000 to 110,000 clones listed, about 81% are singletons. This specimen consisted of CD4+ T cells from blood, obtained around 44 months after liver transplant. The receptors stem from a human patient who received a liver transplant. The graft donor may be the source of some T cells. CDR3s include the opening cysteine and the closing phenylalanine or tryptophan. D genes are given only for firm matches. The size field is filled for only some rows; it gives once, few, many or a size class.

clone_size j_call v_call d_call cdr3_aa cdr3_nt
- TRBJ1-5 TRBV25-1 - CATSFGHSQPQHF TGTGCCACCAGCTTCGGGCACTCACAGCCCCAGCATTTT
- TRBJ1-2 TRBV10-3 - CAMYRENYGYTF TGTGCCATGTACAGGGAAAACTATGGCTACACCTTC
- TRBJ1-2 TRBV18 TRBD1 CASSLGQGLNYGYTF TGTGCCAGCTCCCTGGGACAGGGGCTTAACTATGGCTACACCTTC
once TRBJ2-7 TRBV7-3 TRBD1 CASSFTGDREQYF TGTGCCAGCAGCTTCACAGGGGATCGCGAGCAGTACTTC
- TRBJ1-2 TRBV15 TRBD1 CATGQGYGYTF TGTGCCACCGGACAGGGCTATGGCTACACCTTC
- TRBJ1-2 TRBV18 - CASSPTNIVLGYTF TGTGCCAGCTCTCCTACTAACATTGTACTTGGCTACACCTTC
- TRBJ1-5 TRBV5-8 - CASSPKGRAGNQPQHF TGTGCCAGCAGCCCGAAGGGCAGGGCCGGCAATCAGCCCCAGCATTTT
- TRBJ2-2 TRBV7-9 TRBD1 CAKTGTANTGELFF TGTGCCAAGACCGGGACAGCGAACACCGGGGAGCTGTTTTTT
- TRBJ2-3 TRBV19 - CASTQGRVATDTQYF TGTGCCAGTACCCAGGGGCGGGTGGCAACAGATACGCAGTATTTT
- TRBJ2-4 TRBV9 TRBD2 CASSGAGSHAGNIQYF TGTGCCAGCAGCGGAGCGGGATCCCACGCGGGAAACATTCAGTACTTC
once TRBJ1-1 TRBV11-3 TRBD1 CASSQGGKAFF TGTGCCAGCAGCCAGGGGGGTAAAGCTTTCTTT
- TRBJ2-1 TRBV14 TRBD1 CASRSGQAANEQFF TGTGCCAGCAGGTCGGGACAGGCGGCCAATGAGCAGTTCTTC
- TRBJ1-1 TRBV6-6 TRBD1 CASSYRGGEGAFF TGTGCCAGCAGTTACAGAGGGGGCGAGGGAGCTTTCTTT
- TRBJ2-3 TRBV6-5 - CASSRSRGSTDTQYF TGTGCCAGCTCAAGATCGCGGGGCAGCACAGATACGCAGTATTTT
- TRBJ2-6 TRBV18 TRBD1 CASSYRGSSGANVLTF TGTGCCAGCTCCTACAGGGGAAGCTCTGGGGCCAACGTCCTGACTTTC
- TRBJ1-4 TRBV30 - CAWSGNRGANEKLFF TGTGCCTGGAGTGGGAACAGAGGAGCTAATGAAAAACTGTTTTTT
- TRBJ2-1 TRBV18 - CASSPPGRSYNEQFF TGTGCCAGCTCGCCACCGGGAAGGTCCTACAATGAGCAGTTCTTC
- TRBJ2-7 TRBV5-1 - CASSLGGQHKLSYEQYF TGCGCCAGCAGCTTAGGAGGGCAGCACAAACTATCCTACGAGCAGTACTTC
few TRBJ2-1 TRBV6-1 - CASSGSTLYNEQFF TGTGCCAGCAGTGGCAGCACCCTCTACAATGAGCAGTTCTTC
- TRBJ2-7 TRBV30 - CASRGAVSSYEQYF TGTGCCTCCCGCGGGGCCGTGAGCTCCTACGAGCAGTACTTC
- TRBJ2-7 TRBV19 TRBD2 CASSRTSGGAGNYEQYF TGTGCCAGTAGTCGGACTAGCGGGGGGGCCGGTAACTACGAGCAGTACTTC
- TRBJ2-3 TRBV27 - CASSLSTPNTQYF TGTGCCAGCAGTTTATCGACTCCTAATACGCAGTATTTT
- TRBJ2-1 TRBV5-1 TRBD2 CASSLIGLAGGIEQFF TGCGCCAGCAGCTTGATAGGACTAGCGGGGGGTATTGAGCAGTTCTTC
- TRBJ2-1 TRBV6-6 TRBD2 CASTPGLGSYNEQFF TGTGCCAGCACCCCGGGACTAGGGTCCTACAATGAGCAGTTCTTC
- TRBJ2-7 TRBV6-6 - CASRSPGTYEQYF TGTGCCAGCAGAAGCCCAGGGACCTACGAGCAGTACTTC
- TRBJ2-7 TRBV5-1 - CASSWDTTYEQYF TGCGCCAGCAGCTGGGACACCACCTACGAGCAGTACTTC
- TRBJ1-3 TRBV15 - CATSRVIGPSGNTIYF TGTGCCACCAGCAGAGTAATAGGACCCTCTGGAAACACCATATATTTT
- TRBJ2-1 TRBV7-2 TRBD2 CASSDRLAGDHNEQFF TGTGCCAGCAGCGACCGACTAGCGGGAGACCATAATGAGCAGTTCTTC
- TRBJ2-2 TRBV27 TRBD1 CASSPRARSRDRVGTGELFF TGTGCCAGCAGTCCGCGCGCGCGCTCCCGGGACAGGGTTGGCACCGGGGAGCTGTTTTTT
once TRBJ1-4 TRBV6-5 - CASSYSWTEREKLFF TGTGCCAGCAGTTACTCCTGGACCGAGAGGGAAAAACTGTTTTTT
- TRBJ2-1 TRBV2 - CASSASEHSYNEQFF TGTGCCAGCAGTGCTAGCGAGCACTCCTACAATGAGCAGTTCTTC
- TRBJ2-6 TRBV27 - CASSLVTGANVLTF TGTGCCAGCAGCCTGGTTACTGGGGCCAACGTCCTGACTTTC
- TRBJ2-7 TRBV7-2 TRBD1 CASRPTGVHEQYF TGTGCCAGCAGGCCAACAGGGGTCCACGAGCAGTACTTC
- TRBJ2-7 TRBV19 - CASSMKGHVSYEQYF TGTGCCAGTAGTATGAAGGGACATGTATCCTACGAGCAGTACTTC
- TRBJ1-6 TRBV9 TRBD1 CASSGGQGANSPLHF TGTGCCAGCAGCGGAGGACAGGGGGCTAATTCACCCCTCCACTTT
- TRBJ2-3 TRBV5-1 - CASSLARGRQKLDTQYF TGCGCCAGCAGCTTGGCCAGGGGTAGGCAGAAGTTGGATACGCAGTATTTT
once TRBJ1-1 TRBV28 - CASSLANTEAFF TGTGCCAGCAGTCTCGCGAACACTGAAGCTTTCTTT
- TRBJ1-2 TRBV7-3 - CASSPQGGGNGYTF TGTGCCAGCAGCCCCCAAGGAGGAGGAAACGGCTACACCTTC
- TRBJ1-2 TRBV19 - CASSTSGRGDGYTF TGTGCCAGTAGTACCTCGGGCAGAGGGGATGGCTACACCTTC
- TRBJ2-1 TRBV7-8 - CASSLVAGPYNEQFF TGTGCCAGCAGCTTAGTTGCGGGGCCCTACAATGAGCAGTTCTTC
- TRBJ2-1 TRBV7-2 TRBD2 CASSLRGGKNEQFF TGTGCCAGCAGCTTACGCGGGGGGAAAAATGAGCAGTTCTTC
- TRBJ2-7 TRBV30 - CAWSQGSGSREQYF TGTGCCTGGAGTCAAGGATCCGGTTCGAGAGAGCAGTACTTC
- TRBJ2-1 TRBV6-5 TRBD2 CASSHSGGAPYNEQFF TGTGCCAGCAGTCACTCGGGGGGAGCACCCTACAATGAGCAGTTCTTC
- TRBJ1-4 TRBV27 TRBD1 CASRVGGINEKLFF TGTGCCAGCAGGGTAGGGGGCATAAATGAAAAACTGTTTTTT
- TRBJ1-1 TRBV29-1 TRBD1 CSVWTGTGATEAFF TGCAGCGTATGGACCGGGACAGGGGCCACTGAAGCTTTCTTT
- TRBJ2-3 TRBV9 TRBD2 CASSSDAGGLNTQYF TGTGCCAGCAGCTCCGACGCGGGGGGGCTGAATACGCAGTATTTT
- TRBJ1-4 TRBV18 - CASRVGTGNEKLFF TGTGCCAGCCGGGTTGGCACAGGGAATGAAAAACTGTTTTTT
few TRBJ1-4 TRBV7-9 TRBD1 CATSLGTVNEKLFF TGTGCCACCAGCTTAGGGACAGTGAATGAAAAACTGTTTTTT
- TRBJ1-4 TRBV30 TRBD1 CAWNQIGGPGEKLFF TGTGCCTGGAACCAAATAGGGGGCCCAGGTGAAAAACTGTTTTTT
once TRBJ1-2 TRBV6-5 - CASSRDRIYGYTF TGTGCCAGCAGTCGGGATAGGATCTATGGCTACACCTTC
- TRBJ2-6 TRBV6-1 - CASSESGSGANVLTF TGTGCCAGCAGTGAATCGGGTTCTGGGGCCAACGTCCTGACTTTC
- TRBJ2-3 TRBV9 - CASSVREFPQYF TGTGCCAGCAGCGTAAGGGAGTTCCCGCAGTATTTT
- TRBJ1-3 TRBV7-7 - CASSQTVSGNTIYF TGTGCCAGCAGCCAGACTGTCTCTGGAAACACCATATATTTT
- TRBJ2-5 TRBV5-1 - CASSLARVQETQYF TGCGCCAGCAGCTTGGCTAGGGTCCAAGAGACCCAGTACTTC
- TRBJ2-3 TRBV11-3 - CASSLAGARADTQYF TGTGCCAGCAGCTTGGCGGGGGCGAGAGCAGATACGCAGTATTTT
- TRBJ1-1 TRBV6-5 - CASTESRGNTEAFF TGTGCCAGCACTGAGTCGCGGGGAAACACTGAAGCTTTCTTT
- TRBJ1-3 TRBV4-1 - CASSTVVGGNTIYF TGCGCCAGCAGCACGGTCGTAGGTGGAAACACCATATATTTT
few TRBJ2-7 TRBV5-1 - CASSLNSVSEQYF TGCGCCAGCAGCTTGAACAGCGTAAGTGAGCAGTACTTC
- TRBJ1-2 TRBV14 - CASSQGGAEYYGYTF TGTGCCAGCAGCCAAGGGGGGGCCGAATACTATGGCTACACCTTC
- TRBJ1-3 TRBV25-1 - CASSEERSGNTIYF TGTGCCAGCAGTGAAGAGCGGTCGGGAAACACCATATATTTT